Listed below are T cell receptor beta chains from one sample, sequenced in a study of beta chain features in type 1 diabetes. Profiling relied on immunoSEQ multiplex PCR, and the TCRdb table lists in-frame clones only, not all of them. The sample shows about 160,000 clones, around 8% of them seen only once. Sequences were obtained from central memory CD4+ T cells from blood. The receptors derive from a woman under 30 with type 1 diabetes. The CDR3 runs from the conserved cysteine through the conserved F or W. D genes are given only for firm matches. Clone size appears in some rows only: once, few, many, or a class for an expanded clone.

J gene | D gene | clone size | V gene | CDR3 DNA | CDR3 protein
TRBJ2-1 | . | . | TRBV27 | TGTGCCAGCAGTTTAGGAGGGAGGGGGGGCAATGAGCAGTTCTTC | CASSLGGRGGNEQFF
TRBJ2-7 | . | . | TRBV6-5 | TGTGCCAGCAGTCGACAGCCAGGGGACTACGAGCAGTACTTC | CASSRQPGDYEQYF
TRBJ1-3 | TRBD1 | . | TRBV18 | TGTGCCAGCTCATCAGGGACAGGGTCGAACTCTGGAAACACCATATATTTT | CASSSGTGSNSGNTIYF
TRBJ2-7 | . | . | TRBV5-1 | TGCGCCAGCAGCTCTCGACAGGCCTCCTACGAGCAGTACTTC | CASSSRQASYEQYF
TRBJ1-1 | TRBD1 | . | TRBV2 | TGTGCCAGCAGGCGACAGGGGAGTGAAGCTTTCTTT | CASRRQGSEAFF
TRBJ2-1 | TRBD2 | . | TRBV5-1 | TGCGCCAGCCACGTTCCGGGGGGAGATGAGCAGTTCTTC | CASHVPGGDEQFF
TRBJ1-2 | TRBD1 | few | TRBV27 | TGTGCCAGCAGCAGGGACAGATATGGCTACACCTTC | CASSRDRYGYTF
TRBJ1-2 | . | many | TRBV7-9 | TGTGCCAGCAGCCCCTTCGGAGGCACGGCTGTCTTC | CASSPFGGTAVF
TRBJ2-1 | . | . | TRBV7-2 | TGTGCCAGCAGCTTAGGACCCTCGGGTGAGCAGTTCTTC | CASSLGPSGEQFF
TRBJ1-3 | TRBD1 | . | TRBV6-5 | TGTGCCAGCAGTTACACCCTCACAGGGGCCGGGAACACCATATATTTT | CASSYTLTGAGNTIYF
TRBJ2-1 | . | few | TRBV5-1 | TGCGCCAGCAGACTAGAGGCCTCCTACAATGAGCAGTTCTTC | CASRLEASYNEQFF
TRBJ2-7 | . | . | TRBV18 | TGTGCCAGCCGGGACACCATACCTTTCGAGCAGTACTTC | CASRDTIPFEQYF
TRBJ1-5 | TRBD1 | few | TRBV2 | TGTGCCAGCAGAGGGACAGCGAGCAATCAGCCCCAGCATTTT | CASRGTASNQPQHF
TRBJ2-5 | . | few | TRBV5-1 | TGCGCCAGCAGCCAAGGGACACACGAAGAGACCCAGTACTTC | CASSQGTHEETQYF
TRBJ1-5 | . | few | TRBV28 | TGTGCCAGCAGTCTAGGGGGTTGGCAGCCCCAGCATTTT | CASSLGGWQPQHF
TRBJ2-1 | TRBD1 | . | TRBV29-1 | TGCAGCGTCGGCGACAGGGGGTACAATGAGCAGTTCTTC | CSVGDRGYNEQFF
TRBJ2-7 | . | many | TRBV28 | TGTGCCAGCAGTTGGGGCCCCTACGAGCAGTACTTC | CASSWGPYEQYF
TRBJ1-1 | TRBD1 | . | TRBV2 | TGTGCCAGCAGTCCACAGGGGAATACTGAAGCTTTCTTT | CASSPQGNTEAFF
TRBJ2-7 | TRBD1 | . | TRBV5-6 | TGTGCCAGCAGCTTCGAGGACAGGGCTCTCGAGCAGTACTTC | CASSFEDRALEQYF
TRBJ1-6 | TRBD1 | . | TRBV27 | TGTGCCAGCAGTCAAGCACCACCGGGACAGGGGAGGTCACCCCTCCACTTT | CASSQAPPGQGRSPLHF
TRBJ2-1 | TRBD2 | few | TRBV5-4 | TGTGCCAGCAGCTCGACTAGCGGGAGGGATGAGCAGTTCTTC | CASSSTSGRDEQFF
TRBJ1-2 | TRBD1 | . | TRBV28 | TGTGCCAGCAGTGGACAGGGGTTAAACTATGGCTACACCTTC | CASSGQGLNYGYTF
TRBJ2-1 | . | many | TRBV5-1 | TGCGCCAGCAGCTCGGAGGGGCTCGACTACAATGAGCAGTTCTTC | CASSSEGLDYNEQFF
TRBJ2-5 | TRBD1 | . | TRBV6-6 | TGTGCCAGCACCAAACAGGGGGGAGACGAGACCCAGTACTTC | CASTKQGGDETQYF
TRBJ2-7 | . | . | TRBV28 | TGTGCCAGCAGCTCCGGGACTTTTGGCCGTCAAGAGCAGTACTTC | CASSSGTFGRQEQYF
TRBJ2-5 | . | few | TRBV6-5 | TGTGCCAGCGCTCAGTCGGAGACCCAGTACTTC | CASAQSETQYF
TRBJ1-5 | . | few | TRBV18 | TGTGCCAGCTCACCACCTTCGACAGAGGGCAATCAGCCCCAGCATTTT | CASSPPSTEGNQPQHF
TRBJ2-3 | TRBD2 | . | TRBV5-4 | TGTGCCAGCAGTTGGCTAGCGGGAGGGACAGATACGCAGTATTTT | CASSWLAGGTDTQYF
TRBJ1-4 | TRBD1 | . | TRBV4-3 | TGCGCCAGCAGCCGGACAGGGGGCTCGGGGGAAAAACTGTTTTTT | CASSRTGGSGEKLFF
TRBJ2-1 | TRBD2 | few | TRBV7-9 | TGTGCCAGCAGCTCCGGGACTAGCGAATTGAATGAGCAGTTCTTC | CASSSGTSELNEQFF
TRBJ2-7 | TRBD2 | few | TRBV4-3 | TGCGCCAGCAGCCTTCGGGAGGGCCGGGAGCAGTACTTC | CASSLREGREQYF
TRBJ2-7 | . | . | TRBV6-5 | TGTGCCAGCAAGGGGGTTCGCGACGAGCAGTACTTC | CASKGVRDEQYF
TRBJ1-1 | . | . | TRBV5-4 | TGTGCCAGCAGCCCGGGGGGCAGGGGTTCGGGCGCTGAAGCTTTCTTT | CASSPGGRGSGAEAFF
TRBJ1-5 | TRBD1 | . | TRBV19 | TGTGCCAGTAGTCCTAGGACAGGGAGGAAGAGCAATCAGCCCCAGCATTTT | CASSPRTGRKSNQPQHF
TRBJ2-1 | TRBD2 | . | TRBV5-4 | TGTGCCAGCAGCTCGGGGGGTGGCGGGAGCTCCTACAATGAGCAGTTCTTC | CASSSGGGGSSYNEQFF
TRBJ2-2 | TRBD1 | . | TRBV15 | TGTGCCACCAGCAGGTTTGGACAGGCCCGGGTCGGGGAGCTGTTTTTT | CATSRFGQARVGELFF
TRBJ1-1 | . | many | TRBV7-2 | TGTGCCAGCAGCTTCCCGTTGACTGAAGCTTTCTTT | CASSFPLTEAFF
TRBJ1-2 | TRBD1 | . | TRBV5-1 | TGCGCCAGCAGCTGGACAGGGGGAGAGGCGGGCTACACCTTC | CASSWTGGEAGYTF
TRBJ1-1 | TRBD1 | . | TRBV7-2 | TGTGCCAGCAGCTTTGCAAGGGGGCGCGATGAAGCTTTCTTT | CASSFARGRDEAFF
TRBJ2-7 | . | few | TRBV6-1 | TGTGCCAGCAGTGCAGGGGCCGGTTCCTACGAGCAGTACTTC | CASSAGAGSYEQYF
TRBJ2-1 | . | few | TRBV29-1 | TGCAGCGTTGAAGCTGGGACACAAACCTACAATGAGCAGTTCTTC | CSVEAGTQTYNEQFF
TRBJ2-2 | . | few | TRBV5-1 | TGCGCCAGCAGTCACACCTATCCAACAGTCACCGGGGAGCTGTTTTTT | CASSHTYPTVTGELFF
TRBJ1-4 | . | . | TRBV5-1 | TGCGCCAGCAGCTTTCAGTTTCGGACAGCTCGGGACGAAAAACTGTTTTTT | CASSFQFRTARDEKLFF
TRBJ2-3 | TRBD2 | . | TRBV5-1 | TGCGCCAGCAGCGCCTTAGCGGGAGGCGCCCACACAGATACGCAGTATTTT | CASSALAGGAHTDTQYF
TRBJ2-7 | TRBD1 | few | TRBV7-9 | TGTGCCAGCAGCTCCCGACAGGGCTCCTACGAGCAGTACTTC | CASSSRQGSYEQYF
TRBJ1-2 | TRBD1 | few | TRBV6-5 | TGTGCCAGCAGTTATGGTCAGGGGGCCGGCTACACCTTC | CASSYGQGAGYTF
TRBJ2-1 | . | few | TRBV29-1 | TGCAGCGCGGGATACCTTGAGCAGTTCTTC | CSAGYLEQFF
TRBJ2-6 | . | many | TRBV7-3 | TGTGCCAGCAGCTCCCCCGCCGGACAGAACTCTGGGGCCAACGTCCTGACTTTC | CASSSPAGQNSGANVLTF
TRBJ2-1 | . | few | TRBV28 | TGTGCCAGCAGTCGTGAGGGTATGTTCTTC | CASSREGMFF
TRBJ2-2 | . | . | TRBV7-2 | TGTGCCAGCAGGTATACAGAGACCGGGGAGCTGTTTTTT | CASRYTETGELFF
TRBJ1-5 | . | . | TRBV6-6 | TGTGCCAGCAGTTATCGTGGGTCGGGGATTGCTTGGCCCCAGCATTTT | CASSYRGSGIAWPQHF
TRBJ1-5 | . | many | TRBV30 | TGTGCCTGGAGCACCGGAGGCAATCAGCCCCAGCATTTT | CAWSTGGNQPQHF
TRBJ2-7 | TRBD1 | . | TRBV4-3 | TGCGCCAGCAGCCAAGAACCGGACAGGCGCGAGCAGTACTTC | CASSQEPDRREQYF
TRBJ2-5 | TRBD2 | . | TRBV19 | TGTGCCAGTAGTAGGGGACTACAAGAGACCCAGTACTTC | CASSRGLQETQYF
TRBJ2-5 | . | few | TRBV6-5 | TGTGCCAGCAGGCCAGGGTTTGGGCAAGAGACCCAGTACTTC | CASRPGFGQETQYF
TRBJ2-5 | TRBD2 | few | TRBV7-9 | TGTGCCAGCAGCTTGAGGTTTATGGCTAGCGGGAGAGAGACCCAGTACTTC | CASSLRFMASGRETQYF
TRBJ2-5 | TRBD2 | . | TRBV7-9 | TGTGCCAGCAGCTTACGCGGGAGGGCCTCCCAAGAGACCCAGTACTTC | CASSLRGRASQETQYF
TRBJ2-3 | TRBD1 | few | TRBV2 | TGTGCCAGCAGGAGGGACAGTAGCACAGATACGCAGTATTTT | CASRRDSSTDTQYF
TRBJ1-1 | TRBD1 | few | TRBV29-1 | TGCAGCGTACACGACAGGGACGGTCACACTGAAGCTTTCTTT | CSVHDRDGHTEAFF
TRBJ1-1 | . | few | TRBV2 | TGTGCCAGCAGTGGTCGACAGAACACTGAAGCTTTCTTT | CASSGRQNTEAFF